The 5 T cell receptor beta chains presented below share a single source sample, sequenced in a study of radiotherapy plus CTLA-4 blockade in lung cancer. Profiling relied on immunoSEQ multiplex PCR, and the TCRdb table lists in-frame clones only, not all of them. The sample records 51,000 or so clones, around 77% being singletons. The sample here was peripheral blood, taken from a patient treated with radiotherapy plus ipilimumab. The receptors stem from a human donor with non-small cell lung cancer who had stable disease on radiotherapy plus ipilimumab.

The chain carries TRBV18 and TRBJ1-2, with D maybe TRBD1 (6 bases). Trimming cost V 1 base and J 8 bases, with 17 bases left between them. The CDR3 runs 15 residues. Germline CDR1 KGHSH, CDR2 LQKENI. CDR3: CASSPRSGVDAGYTF. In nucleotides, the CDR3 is TGTGCCAGCTCACCACGATCAGGGGTGGATGCAGGCTACACCTTC. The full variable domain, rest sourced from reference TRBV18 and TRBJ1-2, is NAGVMQNPRHLVRRRGQEARLRCSPMKGHSHVYWYRQLPEEGLKFMVYLQKENIIDESGMPKERFSAEFPKEGPSILRIQQVVRGDSAAYFCASSPRSGVDAGYTFGSGTRLTVV.

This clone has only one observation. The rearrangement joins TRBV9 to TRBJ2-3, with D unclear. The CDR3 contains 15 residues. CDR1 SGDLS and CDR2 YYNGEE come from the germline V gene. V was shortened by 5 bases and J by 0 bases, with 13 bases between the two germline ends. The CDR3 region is CASSSLGSSTDTQYF. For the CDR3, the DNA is TGTGCCAGCAGTTCCCTCGGGTCAAGCACAGATACGCAGTATTTT.

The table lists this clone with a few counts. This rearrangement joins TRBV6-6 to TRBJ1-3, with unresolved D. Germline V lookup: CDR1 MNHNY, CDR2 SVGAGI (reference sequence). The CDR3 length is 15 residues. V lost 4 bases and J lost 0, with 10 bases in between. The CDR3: CASSFKVSSGNTIYF. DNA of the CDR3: TGTGCCAGCAGTTTCAAGGTTAGCTCTGGAAACACCATATATTTT.

This CDR3 reads CAISGEVGGLETQYF. The CDR3 bases are TGTGCCATCAGTGGAGAGGTCGGGGGGCTAGAGACCCAGTACTTC. The rearrangement links TRBV10-3 to TRBJ2-5, with D possibly TRBD2 on 7 matching bases. The CDR3 sequence is 15 residues long. V shed 4 bases and J shed 4 bases, with 16 bases lying between them. Germline-derived CDR1 and CDR2 are ENHRY and SYGVKD.

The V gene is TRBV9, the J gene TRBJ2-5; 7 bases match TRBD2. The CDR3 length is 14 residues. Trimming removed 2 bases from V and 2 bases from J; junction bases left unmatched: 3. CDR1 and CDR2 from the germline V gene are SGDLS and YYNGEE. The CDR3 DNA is TGTGCCAGCAGCGTCGGCGGGGGACAAGAGACCCAGTACTTC. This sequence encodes CASSVGGGQETQYF.